Here is one T cell receptor beta chain with its context. Other nucleotide sequences in the sample specify the same CDR3. Profiling relied on immunoSEQ multiplex PCR, and the TCRdb table lists in-frame clones only, not all of them. This sample has roughly 380,000 clones, with around 87% found just once. This entry belongs to a study of Ad26.COV2.S vaccination and SARS-CoV-2 variants. Study context: In the COV1001 trial, the donor was in the Ad26.COV2.S arm.

Stated treatment: roughly 20 received Ad26.COV2.S at low or high dose, single or two shots; five or six received placebo; per-sample allocation not given. Samples analyzed were those drawn on day 63 after the first vaccine or placebo injection. The material was peripheral blood, obtained in a trial of Ad26.COV2.S vaccine versus placebo. The sequence derives from a person aged 18-65 years who received the Ad26.COV2.S COVID-19 vaccine or a placebo.

As DNA, the CDR3 is TGTGCCAGCAGCTCCCTAGCGGGATCATACAATGAGCAGTTCTTC. It yields the protein CASSSLAGSYNEQFF. V usage is TRBV7-6 and J usage is TRBJ2-1; 9 bases match TRBD2. Unmatched junction bases numbered 5, after V lost 4 bases and J lost 4 bases. Germline CDR1 is SGHVS and CDR2 is FNYEAQ. The CDR3 contains 15 residues.